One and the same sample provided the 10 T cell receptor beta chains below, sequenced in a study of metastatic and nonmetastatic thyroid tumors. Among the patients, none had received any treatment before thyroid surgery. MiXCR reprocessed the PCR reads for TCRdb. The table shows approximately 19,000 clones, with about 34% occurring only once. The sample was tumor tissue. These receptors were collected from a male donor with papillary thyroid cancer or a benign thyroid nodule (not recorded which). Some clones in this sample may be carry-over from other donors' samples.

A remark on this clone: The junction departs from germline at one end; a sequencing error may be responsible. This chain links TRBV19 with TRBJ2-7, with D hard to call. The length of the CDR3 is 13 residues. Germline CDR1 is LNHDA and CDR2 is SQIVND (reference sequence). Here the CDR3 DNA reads TGTGCCAGTAGTATAGGAGTCGCCTACGAGCAGAACTTC. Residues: CASSIGVAYEQNF.

The CDR3: CASSSTDRVDTQYF. The CDR3 DNA is TGCGCCAGCAGCTCCACCGACAGGGTAGATACGCAGTATTTT. This sequence joins TRBV5-1 and TRBJ2-3; the match to TRBD1 covers 7 bases. J lost 5 bases, V lost 3 bases, and 6 bases had no gene match. Germline V CDR1 and CDR2: SGHRS, YFSETQ. The length of the CDR3 is 14 residues.

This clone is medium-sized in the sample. CDR3: CASSSSPTSANEQFF. CDR3 bases: TGCGCCAGCAGCTCATCCCCGACTAGCGCGAATGAGCAGTTCTTC. This chain links TRBV5-1 with TRBJ2-1, with 8 bases fitting TRBD2. Unmatched junction bases numbered 9, after V lost 3 bases and J lost 7 bases. This CDR3 is 15 amino acids long. Germline loops: CDR1 SGHRS, CDR2 YFSETQ. Full variable domain (rest looked up from reference TRBV5-1 and TRBJ2-1): KAGVTQTPRYLIKTRGQQVTLSCSPISGHRSVSWYQQTPGQGLQFLFEYFSETQRNKGNFPGRFSGRQFSNSRSEMNVSTLELGDSALYLCASSSSPTSANEQFFGPGTRLTVL.

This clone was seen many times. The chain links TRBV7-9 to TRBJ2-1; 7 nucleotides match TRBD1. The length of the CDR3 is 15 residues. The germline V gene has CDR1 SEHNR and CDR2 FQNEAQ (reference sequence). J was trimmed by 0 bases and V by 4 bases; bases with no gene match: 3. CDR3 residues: CASSYRTGSYNEQFF. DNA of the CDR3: TGTGCCAGCAGCTATCGGACAGGCTCCTACAATGAGCAGTTCTTC. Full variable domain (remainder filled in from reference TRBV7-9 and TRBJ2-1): DTGVSQNPRHKITKRGQNVTFRCDPISEHNRLYWYRQTLGQGPEFLTYFQNEAQLEKSRLLSDRFSAERPKGSFSTLEIQRTEQGDSAMYLCASSYRTGSYNEQFFGPGTRLTVL.

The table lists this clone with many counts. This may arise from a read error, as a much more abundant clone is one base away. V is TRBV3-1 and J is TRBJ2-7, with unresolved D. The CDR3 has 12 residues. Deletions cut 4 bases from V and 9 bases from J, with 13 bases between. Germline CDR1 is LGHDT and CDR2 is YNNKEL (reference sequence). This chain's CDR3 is CASSLLDSGQYF. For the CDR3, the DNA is TGTGCCAGCAGCCTCCTCGACTCCGGGCAGTACTTC.

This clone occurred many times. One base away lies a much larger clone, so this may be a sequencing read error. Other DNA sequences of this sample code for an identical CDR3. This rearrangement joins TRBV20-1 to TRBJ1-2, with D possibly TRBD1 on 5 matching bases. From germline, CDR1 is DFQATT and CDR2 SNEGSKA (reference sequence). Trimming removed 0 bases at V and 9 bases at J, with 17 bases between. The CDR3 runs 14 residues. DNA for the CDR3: TGCAGTGCTAGAGATCAGGGTGGAGGGAAGAGCTACACCTTC. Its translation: CSARDQGGGKSYTF.

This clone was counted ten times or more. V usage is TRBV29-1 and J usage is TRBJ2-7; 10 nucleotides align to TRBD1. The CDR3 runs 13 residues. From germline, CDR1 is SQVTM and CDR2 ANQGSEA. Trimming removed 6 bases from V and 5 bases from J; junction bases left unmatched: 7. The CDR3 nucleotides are TGCAGCGTCAGGACAGGGGGTATCAACGAGCAGTACTTC. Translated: CSVRTGGINEQYF.

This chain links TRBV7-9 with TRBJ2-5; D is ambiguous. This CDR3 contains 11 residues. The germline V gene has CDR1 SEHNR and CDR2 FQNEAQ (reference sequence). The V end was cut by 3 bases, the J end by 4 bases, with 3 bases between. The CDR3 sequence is CASSFGETQYF. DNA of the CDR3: TGTGCCAGCAGCTTTGGAGAGACCCAGTACTTC.

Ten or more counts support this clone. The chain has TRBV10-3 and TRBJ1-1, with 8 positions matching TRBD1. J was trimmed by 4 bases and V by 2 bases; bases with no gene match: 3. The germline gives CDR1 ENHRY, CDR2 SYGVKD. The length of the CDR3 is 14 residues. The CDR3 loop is CAISEGQGITEAFF. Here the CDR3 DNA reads TGTGCCATCAGTGAGGGACAGGGCATCACTGAAGCTTTCTTT.

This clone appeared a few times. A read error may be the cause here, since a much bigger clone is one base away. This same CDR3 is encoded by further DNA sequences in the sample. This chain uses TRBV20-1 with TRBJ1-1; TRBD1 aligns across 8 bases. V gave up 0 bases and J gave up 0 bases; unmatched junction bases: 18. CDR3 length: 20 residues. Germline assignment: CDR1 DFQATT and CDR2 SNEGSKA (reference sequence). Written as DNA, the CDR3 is TGCAGTGCTAGAGATTCGCAGGGGGCGCGGTTGGTGGGCATGAACACTGAAGCTTTCTTT. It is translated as CSARDSQGARLVGMNTEAFF.